A selection of T cell receptor beta chains follows, all from one sample in a study of blood T cell repertoires in COVID-19. Using immunoSEQ multiplex PCR, the repertoire was profiled, and TCRdb retains in-frame clones only, with some absent. The sample lists around 200,000 clones, 87% occurring once. The sample consisted of peripheral blood. These receptors were obtained from a man aged 35 to 55 with active or convalescent COVID-19. CDR3s leave out the opening cysteine and the closing phenylalanine or tryptophan.

13 | TRBV20-1 | SASLRQGTNSPLH
12 | TRBV28 | ASSLWGNAGGYT
14 | TRBV18 | ASSPQGPGGANVLT
12 | TRBV25-1 | ASSQGSGQYGYT
11 | TRBV24-1 | ATRVTGNTEAF
11 | TRBV9 | ASSRRWNTEAF
13 | TRBV6-5 | ASIGRRGFGNEQF
13 | TRBV7-2 | ASSFLSGDAYGYT
12 | TRBV5-1 | ASSPRDQTERYT
13 | TRBV19 | ASSIEARGNTEAF
14 | TRBV4-1 | ASSQGPGQARTGQY
11 | TRBV6-1 | ASSELSVQPQH
15 | TRBV5-1 | ASRGGIQGAFPDGYT
13 | TRBV4-1 | ASSQEASGGDTQY
9 | TRBV28 | ASRGTVEAF
9 | TRBV5-6 | ASSLGQVSD